This T cell receptor (beta chain) was sequenced during a study of blood T cell repertoires in COVID-19. Background on the study: COVID-19 samples from acute and convalescent phases originated in the United States, Italy and Spain. Sources were T cells, B-cell-depleted T cells, or PBMCs; the material itself was cDNA or gDNA.

This clone occurred once. V was shortened by 4 bases and J by 2 bases, with 12 bases between the two germline ends. Germline V gene lookup returns CDR1 SGHRS and CDR2 YFSETQ. There are 15 residues in the CDR3. Produced via immunoSEQ multiplex PCR; TCRdb's table is partial and in-frame only. The repertoire includes 200,000 to 300,000 clones, around 87% of them detected once, and 2.3% sits in the top ten. Sequencing input: peripheral blood. The chain links TRBV5-1 to TRBJ1-4, with D tentatively TRBD1 (5 bases). The receptor comes from a woman in her forties or fifties with acute or convalescent COVID-19. In DNA form, the CDR3 reads TGCGCCAGCAGCCTTGGGGCTGGGACTAATGAAAAACTGTTTTTT. This gives the protein CASSLGAGTNEKLFF.